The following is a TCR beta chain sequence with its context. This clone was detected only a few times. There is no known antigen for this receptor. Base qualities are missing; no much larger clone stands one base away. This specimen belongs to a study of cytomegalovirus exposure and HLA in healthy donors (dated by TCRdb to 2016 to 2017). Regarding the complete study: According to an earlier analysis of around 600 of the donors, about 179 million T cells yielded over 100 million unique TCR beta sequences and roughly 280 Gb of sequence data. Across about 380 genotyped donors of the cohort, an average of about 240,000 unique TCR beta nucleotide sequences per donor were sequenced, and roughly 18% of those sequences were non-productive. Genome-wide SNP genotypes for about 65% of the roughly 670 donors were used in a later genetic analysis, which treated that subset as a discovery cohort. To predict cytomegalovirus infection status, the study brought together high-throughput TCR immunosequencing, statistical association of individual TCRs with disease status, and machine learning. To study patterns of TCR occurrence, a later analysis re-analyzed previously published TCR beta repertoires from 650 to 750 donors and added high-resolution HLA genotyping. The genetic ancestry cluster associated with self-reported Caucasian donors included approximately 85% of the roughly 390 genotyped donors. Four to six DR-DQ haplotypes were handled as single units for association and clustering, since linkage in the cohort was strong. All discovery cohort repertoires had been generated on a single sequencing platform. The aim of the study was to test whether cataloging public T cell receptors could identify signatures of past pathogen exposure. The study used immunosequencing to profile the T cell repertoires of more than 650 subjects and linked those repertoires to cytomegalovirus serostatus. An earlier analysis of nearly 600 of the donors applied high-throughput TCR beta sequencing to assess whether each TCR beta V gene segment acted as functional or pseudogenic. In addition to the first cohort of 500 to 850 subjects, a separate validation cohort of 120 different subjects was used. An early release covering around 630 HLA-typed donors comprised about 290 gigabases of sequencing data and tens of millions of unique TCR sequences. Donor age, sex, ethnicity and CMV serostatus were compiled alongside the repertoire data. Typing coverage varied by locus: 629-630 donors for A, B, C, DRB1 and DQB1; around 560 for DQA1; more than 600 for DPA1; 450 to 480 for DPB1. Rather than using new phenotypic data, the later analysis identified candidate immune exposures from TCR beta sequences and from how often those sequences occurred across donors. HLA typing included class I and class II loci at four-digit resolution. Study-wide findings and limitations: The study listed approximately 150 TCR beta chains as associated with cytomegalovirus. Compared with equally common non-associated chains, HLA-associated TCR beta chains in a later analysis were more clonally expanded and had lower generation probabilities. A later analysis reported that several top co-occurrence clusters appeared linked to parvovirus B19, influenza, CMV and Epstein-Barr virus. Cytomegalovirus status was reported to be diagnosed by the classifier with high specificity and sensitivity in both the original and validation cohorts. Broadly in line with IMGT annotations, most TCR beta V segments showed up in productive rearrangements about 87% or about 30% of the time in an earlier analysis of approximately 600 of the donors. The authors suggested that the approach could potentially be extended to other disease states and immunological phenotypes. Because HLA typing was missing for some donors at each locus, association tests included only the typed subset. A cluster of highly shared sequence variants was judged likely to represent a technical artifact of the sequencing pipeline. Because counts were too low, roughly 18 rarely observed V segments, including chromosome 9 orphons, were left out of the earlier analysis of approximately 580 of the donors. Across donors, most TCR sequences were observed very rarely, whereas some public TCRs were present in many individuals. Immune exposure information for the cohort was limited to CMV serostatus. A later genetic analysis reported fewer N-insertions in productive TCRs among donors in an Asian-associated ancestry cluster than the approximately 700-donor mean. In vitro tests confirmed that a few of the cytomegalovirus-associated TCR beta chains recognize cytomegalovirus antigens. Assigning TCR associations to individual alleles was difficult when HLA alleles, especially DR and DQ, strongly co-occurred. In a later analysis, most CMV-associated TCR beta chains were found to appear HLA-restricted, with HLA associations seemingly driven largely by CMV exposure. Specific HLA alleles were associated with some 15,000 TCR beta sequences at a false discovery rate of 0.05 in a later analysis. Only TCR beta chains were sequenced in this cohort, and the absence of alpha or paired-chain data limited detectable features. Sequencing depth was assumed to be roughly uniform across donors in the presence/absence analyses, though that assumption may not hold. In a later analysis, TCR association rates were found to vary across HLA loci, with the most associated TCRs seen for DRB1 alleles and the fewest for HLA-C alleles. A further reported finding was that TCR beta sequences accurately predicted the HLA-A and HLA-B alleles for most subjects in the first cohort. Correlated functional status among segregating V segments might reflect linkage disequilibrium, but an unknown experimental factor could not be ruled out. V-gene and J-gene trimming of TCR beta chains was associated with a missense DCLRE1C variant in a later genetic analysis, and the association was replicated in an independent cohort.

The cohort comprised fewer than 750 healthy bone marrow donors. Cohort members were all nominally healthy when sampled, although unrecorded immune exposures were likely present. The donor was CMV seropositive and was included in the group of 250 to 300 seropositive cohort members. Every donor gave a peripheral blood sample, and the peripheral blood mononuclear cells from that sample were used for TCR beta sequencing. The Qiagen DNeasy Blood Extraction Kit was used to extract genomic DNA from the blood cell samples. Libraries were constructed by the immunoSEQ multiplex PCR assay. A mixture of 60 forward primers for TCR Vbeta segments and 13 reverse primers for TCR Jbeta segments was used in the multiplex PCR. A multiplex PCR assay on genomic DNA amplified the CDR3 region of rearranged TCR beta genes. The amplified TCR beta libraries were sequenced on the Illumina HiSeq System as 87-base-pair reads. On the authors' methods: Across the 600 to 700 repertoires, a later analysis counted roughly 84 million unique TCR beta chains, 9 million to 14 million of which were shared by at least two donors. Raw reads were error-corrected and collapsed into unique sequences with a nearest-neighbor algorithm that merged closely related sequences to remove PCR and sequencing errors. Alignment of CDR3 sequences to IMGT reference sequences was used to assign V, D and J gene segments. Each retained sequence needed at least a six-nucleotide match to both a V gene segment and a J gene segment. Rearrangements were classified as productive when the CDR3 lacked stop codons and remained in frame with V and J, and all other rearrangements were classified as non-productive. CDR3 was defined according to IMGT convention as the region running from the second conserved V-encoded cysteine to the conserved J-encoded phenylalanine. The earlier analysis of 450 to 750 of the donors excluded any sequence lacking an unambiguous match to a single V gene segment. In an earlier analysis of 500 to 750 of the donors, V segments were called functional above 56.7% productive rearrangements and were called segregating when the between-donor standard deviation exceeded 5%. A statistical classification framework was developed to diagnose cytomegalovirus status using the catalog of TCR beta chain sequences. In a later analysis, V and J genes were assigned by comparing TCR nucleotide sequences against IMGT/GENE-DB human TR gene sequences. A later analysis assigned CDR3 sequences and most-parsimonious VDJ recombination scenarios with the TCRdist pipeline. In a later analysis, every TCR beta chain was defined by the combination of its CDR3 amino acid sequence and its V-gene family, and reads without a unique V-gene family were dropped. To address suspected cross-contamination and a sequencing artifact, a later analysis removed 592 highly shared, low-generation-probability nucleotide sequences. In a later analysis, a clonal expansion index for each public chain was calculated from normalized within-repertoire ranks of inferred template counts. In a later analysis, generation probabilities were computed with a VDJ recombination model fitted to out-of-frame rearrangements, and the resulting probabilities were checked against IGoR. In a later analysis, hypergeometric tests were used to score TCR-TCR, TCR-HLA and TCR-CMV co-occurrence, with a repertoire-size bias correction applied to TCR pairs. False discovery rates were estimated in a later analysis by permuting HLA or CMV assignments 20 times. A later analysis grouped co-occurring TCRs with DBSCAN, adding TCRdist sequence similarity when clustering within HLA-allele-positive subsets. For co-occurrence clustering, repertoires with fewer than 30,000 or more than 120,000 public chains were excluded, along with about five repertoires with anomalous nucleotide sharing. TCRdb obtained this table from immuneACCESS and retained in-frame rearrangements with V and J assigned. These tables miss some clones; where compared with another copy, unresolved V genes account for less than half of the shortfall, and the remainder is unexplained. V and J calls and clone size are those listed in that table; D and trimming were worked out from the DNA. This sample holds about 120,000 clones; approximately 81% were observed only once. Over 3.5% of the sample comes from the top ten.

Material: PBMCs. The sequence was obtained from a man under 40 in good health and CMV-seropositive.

The sequenced DNA: TGTGCCAGCAGCTCGGGACAGGTGGTTACCTACGAGCAGTACTTC. This gives the protein CASSSGQVVTYEQYF. The V and J segments used are TRBV7-9 and TRBJ2-7; 8 middle bases align to TRBD1. The CDR3 has 15 amino acids, counting the end cysteine and phenylalanine. The entry retains the CDR3 DNA only, 45 bases that are in frame from base 1. The germline V gene (reference sequence) provides CDR1 SEHNR and CDR2 FQNEAQ. The junction shows trimming of 4 bases on V and 2 bases on J, and the gene matches do not reach 7 bases of it.